A single sample gave rise to the 21 T cell receptor beta chains below, sequenced in a study of beta chain features in type 1 diabetes. The whole isolated RNA underwent reverse transcription, so sequencing captured expressed TCRB transcripts. TCRdb's table, derived via immunoSEQ multiplex PCR, lists solely in-frame clones and lacks some. This table holds about 42,000 clones, approximately 48% found once. Sequencing was done on a sample of stem cell memory CD4+ T cells from blood. The source is a woman under 40 in good health.

A note on this clone: Sequence at one end of the junction differs from germline and may be a read error. The chain carries TRBV7-7 and TRBJ2-3, with D unresolved. The CDR3 spans 13 residues. Germline CDR1 is SSHAT and CDR2 is FNYEAQ (reference sequence). The CDR3 bases are TGTGCTAGCAGCTTAGTTGAGAGAGATACGCAGTATTTT. Amino acid sequence: CASSLVERDTQYF.

V gene TRBV18 combines with J gene TRBJ2-7, with 9 nucleotides matching TRBD2. Per germline, CDR1 KGHSH and CDR2 LQKENI. J lost 3 bases, V lost 4 bases, and 7 bases had no gene match. The CDR3 length is 15 residues. The CDR3 bases are TGTGCCAGCTCACTAGCTAGCGGGGAGATCTACGAGCAGTACTTC. Protein sequence: CASSLASGEIYEQYF.

The rearrangement joins TRBV4-2 to TRBJ1-1; D is ambiguous. The CDR3 consists of 13 residues. CDR1 LGHNA and CDR2 YNFKEQ come from the germline V gene. V shed 1 base and J shed 9 bases, with 12 bases lying between them. The DNA for the CDR3 is TGTGCCAGCAGCCAAGCTAGCCGGCCACAAGCTTTCTTT. This codes for CASSQASRPQAFF.

The chain employs TRBV18 and TRBJ2-3; 9 nucleotides align to TRBD2. With V trimmed by 3 bases and J by 2 bases, 18 bases remained unmatched. Germline V gene lookup returns CDR1 KGHSH and CDR2 LQKENI. The CDR3 is made up of 20 amino acids. The CDR3 DNA reads TGTGCCAGCTCACCGGTCTCTAGCGGGACGAGGGGGAGGACCACAGATACGCAGTATTTT. Translating it yields CASSPVSSGTRGRTTDTQYF.

This chain uses TRBV28 with TRBJ1-2; D perhaps matches TRBD1 (5 bases). Germline V lookup: CDR1 MDHEN, CDR2 SYDVKM. The ends were cut back, 4 bases at V and 4 bases at J, with 13 bases in the middle. The CDR3 runs 14 residues. CDR3 nucleotide sequence: TGTGCCAGCAGTTGGACGGCGGGGGTCTATGGCTACACCTTC. Residues: CASSWTAGVYGYTF.

A word on this clone: A read error may account for a junction end that differs from germline. This chain links TRBV5-4 with TRBJ2-3; a possible D gene is TRBD1 (6 bases). This CDR3 is built from 17 residues. Looked up from germline, CDR1 is SGHNT and CDR2 is YYREEE (reference sequence). The chain's CDR3 is CASSTRKQGIHTNTQYF. Here the CDR3 DNA reads TGTGCCAGCAGCACGCGGAAACAGGGTATTCACACAAATACGCAGTATTTT. The full variable domain, its missing parts supplied by reference TRBV5-4 and TRBJ2-3, is ETGVTQSPTHLIKTRGQQVTLRCSSQSGHNTVSWYQQALGQGPQFIFQYYREEENGRGNFPPRFSGLQFPNYSSELNVNALELDDSALYLCASSTRKQGIHTNTQYFGPGTRLTVL.

The sample holds a few counts of this clone. The V and J genes are TRBV5-1 and TRBJ2-2; TRBD1 matches 10 bases. The length of the CDR3 is 16 residues. V gave up 0 bases and J gave up 8 bases; unmatched junction bases: 7. Germline V lookup: CDR1 SGHRS, CDR2 YFSETQ. CDR3 region: CASSLAGTGVSGELFF. The CDR3 DNA reads TGCGCCAGCAGCTTGGCCGGGACAGGGGTTTCGGGGGAGCTGTTTTTT.

This clone was seen a single time. This chain links TRBV28 with TRBJ2-1; TRBD2 is a possible D gene (5 bases). CDR3 length: 19 residues. CDR1 is MDHEN and CDR2 is SYDVKM in the germline V gene. V gave up 6 bases and J gave up 0 bases, with 24 bases separating them. The CDR3 sequence is CASRTLESRSAGSYNEQFF. CDR3 sequence (DNA): TGTGCCAGCAGGACACTAGAATCCCGCTCCGCGGGCTCCTACAATGAGCAGTTCTTC.

In its sample, this clone was seen many times. The rearrangement joins TRBV5-4 to TRBJ2-2, with TRBD1 matching 8 bases. The trim removed 4 bases at V and 6 bases at J, leaving 5 bases unmatched. Germline CDR1 SGHNT, CDR2 YYREEE (reference sequence). This CDR3 is built from 14 residues. Here the CDR3 DNA reads TGTGCCAGCAGCCGATCGGACAGGGCCGGGGAGCTGTTTTTT. Translating it yields CASSRSDRAGELFF.

The chain carries TRBV28 and TRBJ2-3, with TRBD2 matching 7 bases. In germline, CDR1 is MDHEN, CDR2 SYDVKM. The V segment lost 5 bases and the J segment 2 bases; nucleotides outside the gene matches: 13. The CDR3 has 17 amino acids. CDR3 DNA sequence: TGTGCCAGCAGTCCCGTGGATGGCGGGGGATACACAGATACGCAGTATTTT. Amino acids: CASSPVDGGGYTDTQYF.

This clone came up a few times. The chain joins TRBV2 to TRBJ2-3, with D possibly matching TRBD2 (5 bases). This CDR3 has 14 residues. Trimming stripped 7 bases from V and 3 bases from J, with 14 bases between. Germline CDR1 and CDR2: SNHLY and FYNNEI. Written as DNA, the CDR3 is TGTGCCAGCACCCTTTTGGGAGTTACAGATACGCAGTATTTT. Amino acid sequence: CASTLLGVTDTQYF.

This clone was seen a handful of times. The J gene is TRBJ2-1, the V gene TRBV28; TRBD1 matches at 11 bases. V shed 10 bases and J 5 bases; nucleotides not matched to a gene: 7. Germline values: CDR1 MDHEN, CDR2 SYDVKM. The CDR3 covers 14 residues. The CDR3 loop is CATDTGQGDNEQFF. In DNA form, the CDR3 reads TGTGCCACCGATACGGGACAGGGGGACAATGAGCAGTTCTTC.

The V and J genes are TRBV5-1 and TRBJ1-4; D possibly corresponds to TRBD1 (5 bases). Trimming left V 0 bases short and J 7 bases short, with 7 bases between. CDR1 is SGHRS and CDR2 is YFSETQ in the germline V gene. This CDR3 is 13 amino acids long. The CDR3 reads CASSLERGEKLFF. CDR3 sequence (DNA): TGCGCCAGCAGCTTGGAAAGGGGTGAAAAACTGTTTTTT. Supplemented by reference TRBV5-1 and TRBJ1-4, the full variable domain reads KAGVTQTPRYLIKTRGQQVTLSCSPISGHRSVSWYQQTPGQGLQFLFEYFSETQRNKGNFPGRFSGRQFSNSRSEMNVSTLELGDSALYLCASSLERGEKLFFGSGTQLSVL.

This chain links TRBV7-2 with TRBJ2-1; the match to TRBD2 covers 12 bases. The germline V gene has CDR1 SGHTA and CDR2 FQGNSA. The CDR3 spans 17 residues. Germline trimming cut 5 bases from V and 7 bases from J; bases unmatched to any gene: 12. CDR3 sequence: CASSQQTSGSNGNEQFF. CDR3 sequence (DNA): TGTGCCAGCAGCCAACAGACTAGCGGGAGTAATGGAAATGAGCAGTTCTTC.

The chain couples TRBV6-5 to TRBJ2-7; 8 nucleotides line up with TRBD1. Germline CDR1 reads MNHEY; CDR2 reads SVGAGI. The CDR3 totals 15 residues. J gave up 5 bases and V 0 bases, and 6 bases lay outside the gene matches. The CDR3 is CASSYSLAGGDEQYF. CDR3 bases: TGTGCCAGCAGTTACTCTTTGGCAGGGGGCGACGAGCAGTACTTC.

The table lists this clone with a few counts. DNA of the CDR3: TGTGCCAGCAGTCCTCCCGGGACAGGGGATGGGGAGACCCAGTACTTC. As protein: CASSPPGTGDGETQYF. V usage is TRBV28 and J usage is TRBJ2-5, with TRBD1 identical over 10 bases. The trim removed 5 bases at V and 5 bases at J, leaving 11 bases unmatched. Germline V gives CDR1 MDHEN, CDR2 SYDVKM. The CDR3 totals 16 residues. Using reference TRBV28 and TRBJ2-5 for the parts outside the CDR3, the full variable domain is DVKVTQSSRYLVKRTGEKVFLECVQDMDHENMFWYRQDPGLGLRLIYFSYDVKMKEKGDIPEGYSVSREKKERFSLILESASTNQTSMYLCASSPPGTGDGETQYFGPGTRLLVL.

This chain joins TRBV2 and TRBJ1-2, with 7 nucleotides matching TRBD1. The V segment lost 4 bases and the J segment 3 bases; nucleotides outside the gene matches: 5. Germline CDR1 and CDR2: SNHLY and FYNNEI. This CDR3 region has 14 residues. The CDR3 here is CASSVTGPYYGYTF. The CDR3 region has the DNA TGTGCCAGCAGTGTGACAGGGCCCTACTATGGCTACACCTTC.

V gene TRBV28 combines with J gene TRBJ2-1, with TRBD2 matching over 14 bases. CDR1 MDHEN and CDR2 SYDVKM come from the germline V gene. V lost 6 bases, J lost 7 bases, and 8 bases stayed unmatched. The CDR3 covers 16 residues. CDR3 nucleotides: TGTGCCAGCAGGGATCGACTAGCGGGAGGGGGTAATGAGCAGTTCTTC. It translates to CASRDRLAGGGNEQFF.

V gene TRBV5-1 combines with J gene TRBJ2-7, with 9 bases matching TRBD2. With 3 bases clipped from V and 5 bases from J, the junction kept 9 bases outside the gene matches. Germline V gene lookup returns CDR1 SGHRS and CDR2 YFSETQ. The CDR3 covers 15 residues. CDR3 in amino acids: CASSSSASGTDEQYF. In nucleotides, the CDR3 is TGCGCCAGCAGCTCCTCGGCTAGCGGGACGGACGAGCAGTACTTC.

V is TRBV10-3 and J is TRBJ2-7, with TRBD2 matching 10 bases. The germline gives CDR1 ENHRY, CDR2 SYGVKD. The CDR3 runs to 13 residues. Germline trimming cut 10 bases from V and 5 bases from J; bases unmatched to any gene: 8. The CDR3, as DNA: TGTGCCAGCACACTAGCGGGGCTAGACGAGCAGTACTTC. It yields the protein CASTLAGLDEQYF.

This chain uses TRBV5-1 with TRBJ2-3; TRBD1 might be the D (5 bases). V shed 0 bases and J shed 3 bases, with 8 bases lying between them. The CDR3 runs to 14 residues. Germline CDR1 and CDR2: SGHRS and YFSETQ. The CDR3 DNA reads TGCGCCAGCAGCTTGGTCCCAGGGACAGATACGCAGTATTTT. It yields the protein CASSLVPGTDTQYF.